A selection of T cell receptor beta chains follows, all from one sample in a study of shared clonotypes between healthy human individuals. Some clones are missing from TCRdb's copy, which holds only in-frame ones; the method was immunoSEQ multiplex PCR. The sample shows 950,000 to 1,200,000 clones, approximately 80% of them seen only once. Sequenced input: memory CD4+ T cells from PBMCs. The source of these receptors is a man aged 18 to 29 in good health. Some clones in this sample may be carry-over from other donors' samples. CDR3s leave out the opening cysteine and the closing phenylalanine or tryptophan.

CDR3	V
ASSLTSGSVETQY	TRBV5-4
ASSFRGGYGYT	TRBV5-1
ASSRGVDTQY	TRBV11-2
ASSLPQGFNQPQH	TRBV28
ASSLTSGGVYEQY	TRBV11-2
ASSLGLAVYNEQF	TRBV5-1
ASRLGGTEAF	TRBV28
ASGSNRATEAF	TRBV12-5
ASSSLAGDRGYGYT	TRBV6-5
ASSLEPEEKLF	TRBV7-2
ASSPTGRLLQETQY	TRBV5-4
ASSERGWTGTDTQY	TRBV5-6
ASSVDGDSYNEQF	TRBV9
ASDSEGGSYEQY	TRBV6-1
ASSLSARPSTDTQY	TRBV7-2
ASSPSGSGYNEQF	TRBV9
ASSPARAYYGYT	TRBV7-3
ASRTGQYNEQF	TRBV5-1
ASSQAGPDTQY	TRBV2
ASSRESGQHTGELF	TRBV27
ASSPGQGADTQY	TRBV18
ASSFRALSGELF	TRBV7-3
ASSGAEGWVYGYT	TRBV7-9
ATSSTGTSFNEQF	TRBV15
ASSFGGGLSGNTIY	TRBV5-1
ASSSVSGSGTGELF	TRBV5-1
ASSQDFKGPNTGELF	TRBV4-1
ASSPGGRNTEAF	TRBV7-2
ASGGLGDTQY	TRBV5-1
ASSIDGLAYNEQF	TRBV6-4
ASSFYPDRGNYGYT	TRBV9
ASSYRGGNAGGAQY	TRBV6-6
ASGSRAFAFEQF	TRBV7-6
ASSVGGGGVATEAF	TRBV9
ASSDSGRGQPQH	TRBV10-2
ASRQRQLTYNEQF	TRBV27
ASSLLAGSNYNEQF	TRBV7-2
ASSSKAGGDTGELF	TRBV5-1
ASSLEVRRGTGELF	TRBV7-9
ASKIVGSTEAF	TRBV27
ASSLLGGEETQY	TRBV5-1